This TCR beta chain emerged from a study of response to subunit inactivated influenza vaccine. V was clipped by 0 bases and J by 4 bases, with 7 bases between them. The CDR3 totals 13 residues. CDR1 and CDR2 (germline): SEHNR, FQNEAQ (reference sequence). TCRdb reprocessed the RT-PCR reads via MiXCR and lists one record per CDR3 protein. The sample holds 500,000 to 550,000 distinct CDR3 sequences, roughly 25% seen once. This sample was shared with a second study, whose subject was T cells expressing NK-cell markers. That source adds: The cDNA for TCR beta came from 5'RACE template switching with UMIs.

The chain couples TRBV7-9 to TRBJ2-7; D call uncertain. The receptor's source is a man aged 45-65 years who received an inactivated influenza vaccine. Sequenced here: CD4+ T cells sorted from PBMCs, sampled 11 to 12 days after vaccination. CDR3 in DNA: TGTGCCAGCAGCTTAGCCCCGGTATACGAGCAGTACTTC. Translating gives CASSLAPVYEQYF.